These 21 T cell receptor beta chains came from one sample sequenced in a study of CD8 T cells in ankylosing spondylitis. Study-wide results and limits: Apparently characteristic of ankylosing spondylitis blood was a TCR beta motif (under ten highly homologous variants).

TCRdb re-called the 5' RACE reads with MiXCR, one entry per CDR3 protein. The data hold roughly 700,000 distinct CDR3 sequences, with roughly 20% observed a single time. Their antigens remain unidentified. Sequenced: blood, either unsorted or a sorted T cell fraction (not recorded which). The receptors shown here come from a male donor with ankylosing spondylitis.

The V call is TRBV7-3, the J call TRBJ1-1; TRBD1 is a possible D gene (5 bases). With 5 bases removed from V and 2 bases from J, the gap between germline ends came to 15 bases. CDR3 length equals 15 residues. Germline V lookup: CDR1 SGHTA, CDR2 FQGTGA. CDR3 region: CASSILPGANTEAFF. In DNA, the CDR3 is TGTGCCAGCAGCATCCTCCCCGGGGCCAACACTGAAGCTTTCTTT.

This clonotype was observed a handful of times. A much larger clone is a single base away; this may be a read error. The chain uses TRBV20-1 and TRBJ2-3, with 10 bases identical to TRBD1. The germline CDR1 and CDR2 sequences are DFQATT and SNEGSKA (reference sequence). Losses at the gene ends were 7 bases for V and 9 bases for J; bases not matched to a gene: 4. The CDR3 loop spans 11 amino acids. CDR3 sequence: CSVQGQGTQYF. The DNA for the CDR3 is TGCAGTGTTCAGGGACAGGGGACGCAGTATTTT.

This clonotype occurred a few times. The CDR3 DNA follows: TGTGCCAGCAGTCCCACCTCCTATGGGGCAGGCAACTACGAGCAGTACTTC. It translates to CASSPTSYGAGNYEQYF. The chain is built from TRBV12-3 or TRBV12-4 and TRBJ2-7; D is perhaps TRBD1 (5 bases). Deletions cut 5 bases from V and 3 bases from J, with 23 bases between. There are 17 residues in the CDR3.

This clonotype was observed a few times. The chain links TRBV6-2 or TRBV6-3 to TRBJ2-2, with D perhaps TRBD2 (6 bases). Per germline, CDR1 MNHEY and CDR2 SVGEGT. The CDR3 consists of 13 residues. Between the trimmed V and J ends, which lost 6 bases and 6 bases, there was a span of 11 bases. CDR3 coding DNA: TGTGCCAGCAGCCGCTGGGGGGCCGGGGAGCTGTTTTTT. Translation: CASSRWGAGELFF.

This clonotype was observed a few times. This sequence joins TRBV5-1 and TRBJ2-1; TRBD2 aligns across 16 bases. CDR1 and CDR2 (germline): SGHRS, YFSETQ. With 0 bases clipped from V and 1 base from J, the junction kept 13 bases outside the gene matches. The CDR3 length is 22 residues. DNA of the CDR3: TGCGCCAGCAGCTTGGTACGGGGGGCGCTGGGACTAGCGGGAGGGTCCTACAATGAGCAGTTCTTC. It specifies CASSLVRGALGLAGGSYNEQFF.

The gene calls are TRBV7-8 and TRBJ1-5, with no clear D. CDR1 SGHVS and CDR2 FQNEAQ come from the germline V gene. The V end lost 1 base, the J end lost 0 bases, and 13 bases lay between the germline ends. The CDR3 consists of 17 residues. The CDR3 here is CASSLDPRPHSNQPQHF. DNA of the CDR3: TGTGCCAGCAGCTTAGATCCTCGGCCTCATAGCAATCAGCCCCAGCATTTT.

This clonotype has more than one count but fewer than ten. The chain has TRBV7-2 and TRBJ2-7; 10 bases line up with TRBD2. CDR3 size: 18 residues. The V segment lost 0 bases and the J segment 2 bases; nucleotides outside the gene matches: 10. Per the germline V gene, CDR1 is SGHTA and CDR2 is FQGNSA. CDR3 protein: CASSLADPSGSGAYEQYF. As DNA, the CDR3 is TGTGCCAGCAGCTTAGCTGACCCTAGCGGGAGTGGGGCCTACGAGCAGTACTTC.

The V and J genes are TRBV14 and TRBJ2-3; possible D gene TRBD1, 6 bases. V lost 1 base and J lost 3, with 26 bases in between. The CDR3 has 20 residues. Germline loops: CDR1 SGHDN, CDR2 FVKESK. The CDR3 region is CASSQVGCRTLQGPTDTQYF. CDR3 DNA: TGTGCCAGCAGCCAAGTGGGGTGCCGCACTCTACAGGGACCGACAGATACGCAGTATTTT.

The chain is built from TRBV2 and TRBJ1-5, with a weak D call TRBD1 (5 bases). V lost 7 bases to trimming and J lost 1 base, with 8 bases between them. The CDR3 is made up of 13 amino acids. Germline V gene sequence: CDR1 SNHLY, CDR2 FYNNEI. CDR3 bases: TGTGCCAGCAAGAGGGGCAGCAATCAGCCCCAGCATTTT. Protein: CASKRGSNQPQHF.

The DNA for the CDR3 is TGTGCCAGCAGTTTATCAGGCAGAAGAGAATATAGCTACACCTTC. Protein sequence: CASSLSGRREYSYTF. The V call is TRBV12-3 or TRBV12-4, the J call TRBJ1-2; D gene uncertain. The length of the CDR3 is 15 residues. Trimming took off 2 bases at V and 9 bases at J, with 19 bases between the two ends.

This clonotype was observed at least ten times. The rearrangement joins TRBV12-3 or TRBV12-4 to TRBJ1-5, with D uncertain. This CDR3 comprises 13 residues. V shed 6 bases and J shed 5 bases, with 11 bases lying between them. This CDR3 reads CASRGNWDQPQHF. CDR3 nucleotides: TGTGCCAGCAGAGGGAACTGGGATCAGCCCCAGCATTTT.

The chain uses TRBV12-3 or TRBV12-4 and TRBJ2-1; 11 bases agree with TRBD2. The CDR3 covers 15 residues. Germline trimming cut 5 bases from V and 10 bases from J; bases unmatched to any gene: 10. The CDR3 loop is CASSPPGLAGGEQFF. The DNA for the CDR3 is TGTGCCAGCAGTCCGCCCGGACTAGCGGGCGGGGAGCAGTTCTTC.

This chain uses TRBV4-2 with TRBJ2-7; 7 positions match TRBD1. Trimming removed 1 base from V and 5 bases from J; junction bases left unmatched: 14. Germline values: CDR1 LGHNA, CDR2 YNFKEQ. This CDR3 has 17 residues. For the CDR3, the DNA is TGTGCCAGCAGCCAAGTACTCACAGGGGTGAACTCTAACGAGCAGTACTTC. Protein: CASSQVLTGVNSNEQYF.

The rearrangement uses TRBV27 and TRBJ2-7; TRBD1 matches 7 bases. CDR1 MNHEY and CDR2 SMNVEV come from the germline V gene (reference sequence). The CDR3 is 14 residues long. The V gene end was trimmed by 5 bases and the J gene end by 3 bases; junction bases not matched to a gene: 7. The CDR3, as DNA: TGTGCCAGCAGTAGCAGGACAGGAAACTACGAGCAGTACTTC. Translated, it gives CASSSRTGNYEQYF.

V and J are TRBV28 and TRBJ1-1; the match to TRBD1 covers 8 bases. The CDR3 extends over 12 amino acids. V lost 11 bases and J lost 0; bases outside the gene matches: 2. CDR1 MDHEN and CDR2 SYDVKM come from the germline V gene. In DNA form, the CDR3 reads TGTGCCGGACAGGGAATGAACACTGAAGCTTTCTTT. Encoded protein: CAGQGMNTEAFF.

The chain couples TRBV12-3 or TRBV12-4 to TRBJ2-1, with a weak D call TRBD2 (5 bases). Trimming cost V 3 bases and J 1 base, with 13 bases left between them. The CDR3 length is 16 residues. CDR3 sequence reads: CASSFVTGNSYNEQFF. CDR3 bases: TGTGCCAGCAGTTTCGTGACCGGGAATTCCTACAATGAGCAGTTCTTC.

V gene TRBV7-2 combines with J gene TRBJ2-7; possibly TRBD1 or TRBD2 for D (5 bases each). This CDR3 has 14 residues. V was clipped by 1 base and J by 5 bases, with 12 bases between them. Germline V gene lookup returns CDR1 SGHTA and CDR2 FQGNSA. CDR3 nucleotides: TGTGCCAGCAGCTTAGTTCCGAGGGACCACGAGCAGTACTTC. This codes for CASSLVPRDHEQYF.

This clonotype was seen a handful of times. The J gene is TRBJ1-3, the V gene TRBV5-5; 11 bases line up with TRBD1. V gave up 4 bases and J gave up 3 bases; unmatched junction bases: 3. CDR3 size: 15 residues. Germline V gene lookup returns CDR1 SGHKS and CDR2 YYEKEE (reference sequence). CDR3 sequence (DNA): TGTGCCAGCAGCACGGACAGGGGGCTTGGAAACACCATATATTTT. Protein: CASSTDRGLGNTIYF.

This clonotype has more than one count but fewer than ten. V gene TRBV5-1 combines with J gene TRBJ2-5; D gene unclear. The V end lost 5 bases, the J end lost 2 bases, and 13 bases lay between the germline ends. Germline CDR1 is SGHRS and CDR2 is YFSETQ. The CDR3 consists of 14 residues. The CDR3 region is CASSRAGPQETQYF. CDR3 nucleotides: TGCGCCAGCAGTCGAGCCGGCCCACAAGAGACCCAGTACTTC.

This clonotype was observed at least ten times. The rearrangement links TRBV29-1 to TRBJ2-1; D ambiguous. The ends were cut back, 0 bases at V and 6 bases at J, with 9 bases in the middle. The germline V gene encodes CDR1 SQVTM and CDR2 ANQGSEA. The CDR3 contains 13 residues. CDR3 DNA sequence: TGCAGCGTTGAAGACCCATCAGCCAATGAGCAGTTCTTC. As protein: CSVEDPSANEQFF.

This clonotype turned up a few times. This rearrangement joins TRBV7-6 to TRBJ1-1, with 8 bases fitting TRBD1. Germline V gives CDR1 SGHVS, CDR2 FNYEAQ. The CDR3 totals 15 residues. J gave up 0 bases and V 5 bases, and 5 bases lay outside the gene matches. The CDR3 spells CASSAGTGVNTEAFF. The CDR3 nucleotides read TGTGCCAGCAGCGCCGGGACAGGTGTGAACACTGAAGCTTTCTTT.